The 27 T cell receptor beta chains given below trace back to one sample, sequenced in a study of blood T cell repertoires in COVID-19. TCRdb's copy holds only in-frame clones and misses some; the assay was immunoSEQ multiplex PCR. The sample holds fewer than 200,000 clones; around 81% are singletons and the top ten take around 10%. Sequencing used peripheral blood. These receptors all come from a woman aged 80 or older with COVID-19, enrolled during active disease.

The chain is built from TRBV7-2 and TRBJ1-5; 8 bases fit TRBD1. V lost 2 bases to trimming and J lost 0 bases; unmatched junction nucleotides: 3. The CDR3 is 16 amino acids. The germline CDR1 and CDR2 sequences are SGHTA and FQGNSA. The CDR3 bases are TGTGCCAGCAGCTTACTCGGACAGGGTAGCAATCAGCCCCAGCATTTT. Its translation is CASSLLGQGSNQPQHF.

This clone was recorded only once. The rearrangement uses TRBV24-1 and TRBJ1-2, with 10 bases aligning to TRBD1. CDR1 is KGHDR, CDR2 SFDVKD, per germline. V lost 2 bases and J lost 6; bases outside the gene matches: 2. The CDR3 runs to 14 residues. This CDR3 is CATSDWDRGNGYTF. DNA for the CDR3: TGTGCCACCAGTGATTGGGACAGGGGAAATGGCTACACCTTC.

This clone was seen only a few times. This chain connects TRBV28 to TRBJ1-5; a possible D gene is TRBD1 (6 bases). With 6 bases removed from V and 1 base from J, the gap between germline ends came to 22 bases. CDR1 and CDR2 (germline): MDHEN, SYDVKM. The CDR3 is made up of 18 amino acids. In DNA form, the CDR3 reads TGTGCCAGCAGCCGCCCTGGCCAACAGGGTTGGAGCAATCAGCCCCAGCATTTT. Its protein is CASSRPGQQGWSNQPQHF.

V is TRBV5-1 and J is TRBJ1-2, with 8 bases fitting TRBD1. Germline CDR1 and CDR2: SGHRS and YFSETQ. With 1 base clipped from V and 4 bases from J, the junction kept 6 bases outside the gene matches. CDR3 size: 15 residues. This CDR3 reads CASSLLGQDTYGYTF. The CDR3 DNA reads TGCGCCAGCAGCTTGTTGGGACAGGACACCTATGGCTACACCTTC.

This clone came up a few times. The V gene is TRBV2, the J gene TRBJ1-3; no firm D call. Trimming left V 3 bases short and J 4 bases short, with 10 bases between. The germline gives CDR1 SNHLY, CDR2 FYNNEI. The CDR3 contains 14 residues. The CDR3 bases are TGTGCCAGCAGTGAGGGGAGATTCGGAAACACCATATATTTT. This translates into CASSEGRFGNTIYF. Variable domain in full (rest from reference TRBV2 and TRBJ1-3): EPEVTQTPSHQVTQMGQEVILRCVPISNHLYFYWYRQILGQKVEFLVSFYNNEISEKSEIFDDQFSVERPDGSNFTLKIRSTKLEDSAMYFCASSEGRFGNTIYFGEGSWLTVV.

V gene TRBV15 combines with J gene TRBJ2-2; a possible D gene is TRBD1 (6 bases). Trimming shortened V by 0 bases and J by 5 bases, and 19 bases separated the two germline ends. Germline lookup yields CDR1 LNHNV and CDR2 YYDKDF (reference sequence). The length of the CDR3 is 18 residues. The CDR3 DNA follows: TGTGCCACCAGCAGAGATCGACAGGTCCTCCTAAAAACCGGGGAGCTGTTTTTT. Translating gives CATSRDRQVLLKTGELFF.

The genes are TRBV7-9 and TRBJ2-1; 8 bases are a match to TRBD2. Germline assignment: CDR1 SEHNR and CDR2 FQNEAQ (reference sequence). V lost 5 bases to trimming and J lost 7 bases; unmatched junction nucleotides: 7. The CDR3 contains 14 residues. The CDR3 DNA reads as TGTGCCAGCAGCCCCCCGGGGGGGTGGAATGAGCAGTTCTTC. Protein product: CASSPPGGWNEQFF.

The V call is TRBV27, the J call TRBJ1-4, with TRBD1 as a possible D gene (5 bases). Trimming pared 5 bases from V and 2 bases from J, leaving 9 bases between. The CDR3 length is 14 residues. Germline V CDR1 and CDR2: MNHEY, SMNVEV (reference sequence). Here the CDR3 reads CASSLTDTNEKLFF. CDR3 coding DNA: TGTGCCAGCAGTCTGACAGACACTAATGAAAAACTGTTTTTT.

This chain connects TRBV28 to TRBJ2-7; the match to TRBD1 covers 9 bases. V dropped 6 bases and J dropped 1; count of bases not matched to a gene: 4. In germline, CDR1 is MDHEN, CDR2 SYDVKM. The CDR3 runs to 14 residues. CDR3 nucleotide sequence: TGTGCCAGCAGGCGGACAGGGGCGTCCTACGAGCAGTACTTC. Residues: CASRRTGASYEQYF.

CDR3 coding DNA: TGTGCCATCAGTGAGTCGGGGGGGCTCTACGAGCAGTACTTC. This translates into CAISESGGLYEQYF. This chain connects TRBV10-3 to TRBJ2-7, with a tentative D call TRBD2 (7 bases). V shed 0 bases and J shed 3 bases, with 9 bases lying between them. Germline-derived CDR1 and CDR2 are ENHRY and SYGVKD. The CDR3 sequence is 14 residues long.

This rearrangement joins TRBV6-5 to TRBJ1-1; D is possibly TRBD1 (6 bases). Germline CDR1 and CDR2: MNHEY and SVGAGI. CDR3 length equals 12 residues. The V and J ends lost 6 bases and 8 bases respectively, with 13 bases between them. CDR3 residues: CASRTTGYEAFF. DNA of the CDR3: TGTGCCAGCAGAACGACAGGTTACGAAGCTTTCTTT.

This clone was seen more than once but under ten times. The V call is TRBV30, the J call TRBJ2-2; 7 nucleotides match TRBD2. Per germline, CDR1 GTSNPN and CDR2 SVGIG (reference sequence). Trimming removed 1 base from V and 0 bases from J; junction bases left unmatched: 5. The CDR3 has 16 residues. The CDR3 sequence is CAWSGSRGANTGELFF. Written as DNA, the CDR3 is TGTGCCTGGAGTGGCTCACGGGGGGCGAACACCGGGGAGCTGTTTTTT.

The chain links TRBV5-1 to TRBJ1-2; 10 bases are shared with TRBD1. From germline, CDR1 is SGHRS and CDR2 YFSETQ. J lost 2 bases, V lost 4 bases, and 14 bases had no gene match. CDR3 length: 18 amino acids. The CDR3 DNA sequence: TGCGCCAGCAGCATAGCCGGGACAGGGGCCTTTGCCAACTATGGCTACACCTTC. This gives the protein CASSIAGTGAFANYGYTF.

In DNA form, the CDR3 reads TGTGCCAGCAGTTTACCGACCTCGGGACAGAACTATGGCTACACCTTC. As protein: CASSLPTSGQNYGYTF. The chain employs TRBV28 and TRBJ1-2; 7 nucleotides line up with TRBD1. The junction had 8 bases not matched to a gene; V was cut back by 2 bases and J by 2 bases. The CDR3 is 16 residues long. Germline CDR1 MDHEN, CDR2 SYDVKM.

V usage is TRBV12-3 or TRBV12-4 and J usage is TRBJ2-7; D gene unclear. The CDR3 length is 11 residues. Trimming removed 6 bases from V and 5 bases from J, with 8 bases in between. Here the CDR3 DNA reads TGTGCCAGCAGGGGCTTGAACGAGCAGTACTTC. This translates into CASRGLNEQYF.

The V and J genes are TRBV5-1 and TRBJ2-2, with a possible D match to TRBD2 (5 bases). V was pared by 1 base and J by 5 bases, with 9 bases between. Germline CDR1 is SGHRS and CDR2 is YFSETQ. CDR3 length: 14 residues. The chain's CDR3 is CASSLIARTGELFF. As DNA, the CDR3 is TGCGCCAGCAGCTTGATAGCGCGAACCGGGGAGCTGTTTTTT.

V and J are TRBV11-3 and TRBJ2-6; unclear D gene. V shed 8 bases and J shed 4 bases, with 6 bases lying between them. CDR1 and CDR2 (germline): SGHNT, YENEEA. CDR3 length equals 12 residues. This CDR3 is CASQAGANVLTF. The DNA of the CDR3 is TGTGCCAGCCAGGCGGGGGCCAACGTCCTGACTTTC. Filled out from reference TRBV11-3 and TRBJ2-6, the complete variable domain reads EAGVVQSPRYKIIEKKQPVAFWCNPISGHNTLYWYLQNLGQGPELLIRYENEEAVDDSQLPKDRFSAERLKGVDSTLKIQPAELGDSAVYLCASQAGANVLTFGAGSRLTVL.

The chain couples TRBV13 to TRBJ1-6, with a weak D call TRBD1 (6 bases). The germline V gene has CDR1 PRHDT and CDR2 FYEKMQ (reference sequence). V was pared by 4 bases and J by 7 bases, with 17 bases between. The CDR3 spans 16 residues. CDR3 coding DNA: TGTGCCAGCAGCTCCCACAGGGTGAATGCGAATTCACCCCTCCACTTT. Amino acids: CASSSHRVNANSPLHF.

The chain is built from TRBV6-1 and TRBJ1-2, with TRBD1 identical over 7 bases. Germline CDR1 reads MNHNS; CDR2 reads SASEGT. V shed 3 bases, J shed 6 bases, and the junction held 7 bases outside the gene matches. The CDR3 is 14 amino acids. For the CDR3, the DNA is TGTGCCAGCAGTGAGCAAGGGGGCGCGGATGGCTACACCTTC. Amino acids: CASSEQGGADGYTF.

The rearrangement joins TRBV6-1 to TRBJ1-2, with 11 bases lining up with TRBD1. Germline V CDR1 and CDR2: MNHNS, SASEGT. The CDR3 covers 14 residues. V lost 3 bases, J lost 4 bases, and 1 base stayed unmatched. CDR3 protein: CASSEGQGGYGYTF. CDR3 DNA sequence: TGTGCCAGCAGTGAGGGACAGGGGGGCTATGGCTACACCTTC.

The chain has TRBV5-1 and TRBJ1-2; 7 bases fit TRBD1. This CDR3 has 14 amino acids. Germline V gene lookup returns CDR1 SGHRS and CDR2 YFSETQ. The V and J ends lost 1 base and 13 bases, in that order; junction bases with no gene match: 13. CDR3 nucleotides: TGCGCCAGCAGCTTGACAGGGGTCTGGGAGGCGTGCACCTTC. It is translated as CASSLTGVWEACTF.

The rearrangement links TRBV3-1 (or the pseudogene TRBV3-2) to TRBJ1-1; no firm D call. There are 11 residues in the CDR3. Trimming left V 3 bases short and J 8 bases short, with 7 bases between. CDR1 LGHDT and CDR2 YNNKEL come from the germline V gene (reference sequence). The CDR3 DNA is TGTGCCAGCAGCCACGAGGGAGAAGCTTTCTTT. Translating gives CASSHEGEAFF.

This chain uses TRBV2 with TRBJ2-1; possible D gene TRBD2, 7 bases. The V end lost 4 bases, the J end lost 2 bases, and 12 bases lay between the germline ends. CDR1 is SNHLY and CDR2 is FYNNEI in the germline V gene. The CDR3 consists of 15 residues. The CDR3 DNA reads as TGTGCCAGCAGTGGGGGCGGGGGCCCCTACAATGAGCAGTTCTTC. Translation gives CASSGGGGPYNEQFF.

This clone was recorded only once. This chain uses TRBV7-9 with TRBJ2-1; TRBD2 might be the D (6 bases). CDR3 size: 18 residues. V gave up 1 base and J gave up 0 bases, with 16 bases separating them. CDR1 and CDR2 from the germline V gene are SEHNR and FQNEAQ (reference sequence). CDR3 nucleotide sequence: TGTGCCAGCAGCTTAGATCTAGGGTCGCGGGGCTCCTACAATGAGCAGTTCTTC. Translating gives CASSLDLGSRGSYNEQFF.

Here the CDR3 reads CASSYAGQGAGELFF. The CDR3 region has the DNA TGTGCCAGCAGCTACGCGGGACAGGGAGCCGGGGAGCTGTTTTTT. This chain uses TRBV7-6 with TRBJ2-2, with 9 bases that match TRBD1. In germline, CDR1 is SGHVS, CDR2 FNYEAQ. Unmatched junction bases numbered 6, after V lost 4 bases and J lost 6 bases. There are 15 residues in the CDR3.

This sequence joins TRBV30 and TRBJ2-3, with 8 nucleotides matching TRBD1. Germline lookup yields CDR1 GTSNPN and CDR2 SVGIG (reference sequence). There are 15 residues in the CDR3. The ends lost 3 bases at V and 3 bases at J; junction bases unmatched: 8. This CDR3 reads CAWSNLQGVTDTQYF. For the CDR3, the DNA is TGTGCCTGGAGCAACTTACAGGGGGTAACAGATACGCAGTATTTT.

For the CDR3, the DNA is TGCGCCAGCAGGAGTGGGGGGTTTTGGGATGAGCAGTTCTTC. It yields the protein CASRSGGFWDEQFF. The rearrangement links TRBV5-1 to TRBJ2-1, with D tentatively TRBD2 (6 bases). There are 14 residues in the CDR3. The V end was cut by 5 bases, the J end by 8 bases, with 17 bases between. CDR1 and CDR2 (germline): SGHRS, YFSETQ.